This entry lists 24 T cell receptor beta chains sequenced from one sample in a study of blood T cells in healthy people across ages. The authors ran a second PCR of about 7 to 11 cycles using a sample-barcoded 5' primer and a J-beta primer mix. MiXCR, applied by TCRdb to the 5' RACE reads, yields one record per CDR3 protein. The sample consists of 1.5 million to 2 million distinct CDR3 sequences, roughly 28% of them appearing once. Source material: blood. The receptors come from a woman under 40 in good health.

This chain uses TRBV20-1 with TRBJ2-1; 7 nucleotides agree with TRBD2. CDR1 is DFQATT and CDR2 is SNEGSKA in the germline V gene (reference sequence). V lost 0 bases to trimming and J lost 5 bases; unmatched junction nucleotides: 22. CDR3 length equals 20 residues. The CDR3, as DNA: TGCAGTGCTAGAGACCCGACACTCCAGACTAGCCCAAATATAAACAATGAGCAGTTCTTC. Translation: CSARDPTLQTSPNINNEQFF.

The chain has TRBV29-1 and TRBJ2-1; weak D call: TRBD2 (5 bases). This CDR3 region has 14 residues. Per germline, CDR1 SQVTM and CDR2 ANQGSEA. V was cut by 7 bases and J by 0 bases, with 13 bases left in between. The CDR3 sequence is CSAGMDSSYNEQFF. Written as DNA, the CDR3 is TGCAGCGCCGGGATGGATAGCTCCTACAATGAGCAGTTCTTC.

In nucleotides, the CDR3 is TGTGCCAGCAGCCAAGATGGGCGCCGCCATGAGCAGTACTTC. Translated: CASSQDGRRHEQYF. The chain joins TRBV3-1 to TRBJ2-4; D ambiguous. The CDR3 is 14 residues long. Germline-derived CDR1 and CDR2 are LGHDT and YNNKEL (reference sequence). Trimming took 0 bases from V and 13 from J, leaving 16 bases between them.

This clonotype came up a few times. The genes are TRBV4-2 and TRBJ2-5; tentative D call: TRBD2 (5 bases). Germline CDR1 reads LGHNA; CDR2 reads YNFKEQ. The ends were cut back, 0 bases at V and 5 bases at J, with 19 bases in the middle. The CDR3 sequence is 17 residues long. CDR3 bases: TGTGCCAGCAGCCAAGAGAAGGGCGGGTCAATAGGGGAGACCCAGTACTTC. Its translation is CASSQEKGGSIGETQYF.

The chain combines TRBV28 with TRBJ1-5; possible D gene TRBD1, 6 bases. The CDR3 runs to 14 residues. In germline, CDR1 is MDHEN, CDR2 SYDVKM. The germline V and J ends were trimmed by 7 bases and 7 bases, with 17 bases remaining between them. This CDR3 reads CASTPRGSYQPQHF. CDR3 bases: TGTGCCAGCACCCCAAGGGGGAGCTACCAGCCCCAGCATTTT. Together with reference TRBV28 and TRBJ1-5, the CDR3 gives the full variable domain: DVKVTQSSRYLVKRTGEKVFLECVQDMDHENMFWYRQDPGLGLRLIYFSYDVKMKEKGDIPEGYSVSREKKERFSLILESASTNQTSMYLCASTPRGSYQPQHFGDGTRLSIL.

V and J are TRBV7-2 and TRBJ2-7, with D possibly being TRBD2 (6 bases). The V gene's germline CDR1 is SGHTA and CDR2 FQGNSA. V was trimmed by 4 bases and J by 4 bases, leaving 17 bases between them. The CDR3 covers 15 residues. The CDR3 is CASSSRLGRTYEQYF. The CDR3, as DNA: TGTGCCAGCAGCTCTAGACTAGGCCGGACGTACGAGCAGTACTTC.

This clonotype was seen only a few times. The rearrangement uses TRBV3-1 and TRBJ2-7; D unclear. The CDR3 covers 12 residues. Trimming shortened V by 3 bases and J by 6 bases, and 9 bases separated the two germline ends. Germline V gene data show CDR1 as LGHDT and CDR2 as YNNKEL (reference sequence). The chain's CDR3 is CASSHGTSEQYF. The CDR3 DNA follows: TGTGCCAGCAGCCACGGCACGAGCGAGCAGTACTTC.

The chain recombines TRBV10-3 with TRBJ1-6; D gene uncertain. The V end was cut by 0 bases, the J end by 10 bases, with 13 bases between. Germline CDR1 and CDR2: ENHRY and SYGVKD. The CDR3 is 15 residues long. The CDR3 is CAISESTPVTSPLHF. CDR3 nucleotides: TGTGCCATCAGTGAGTCGACCCCCGTTACATCACCCCTCCACTTT.

In its sample, this clonotype was seen a few times. This chain uses TRBV5-1 with TRBJ2-7, with D hard to call. CDR1 SGHRS and CDR2 YFSETQ come from the germline V gene. V shed 0 bases and J shed 2 bases, with 12 bases lying between them. The CDR3 spans 15 residues. The CDR3 protein is CASSLETTGTYEQYF. The CDR3 coding sequence is TGCGCCAGCAGCTTGGAGACCACTGGAACCTACGAGCAGTACTTC.

The chain couples TRBV4-2 to TRBJ1-2, with a tentative D call TRBD1 (6 bases). The CDR3 is 16 amino acids. With 0 bases removed from V and 4 bases from J, the gap between germline ends came to 15 bases. The germline V gene has CDR1 LGHNA and CDR2 YNFKEQ. CDR3 coding DNA: TGTGCCAGCAGCCAAGAAAGAGCGGACAGAGTCTATGGCTACACCTTC. Its protein product is CASSQERADRVYGYTF.

The V and J genes are TRBV12-3 or TRBV12-4 and TRBJ2-3; 11 bases are shared with TRBD2. V trimming: 6 bases; J trimming: 0 bases; junction bases outside the gene matches: 2. The CDR3 extends over 15 amino acids. The CDR3 here is CASRPSGRSTDTQYF. As DNA, the CDR3 is TGTGCCAGCAGGCCTAGCGGGAGGAGCACAGATACGCAGTATTTT.

In its sample, this clonotype was seen a few times. This rearrangement joins TRBV28 to TRBJ2-4; D is perhaps TRBD2 (7 bases). V gave up 4 bases and J gave up 5 bases, with 18 bases separating them. The CDR3 consists of 16 residues. Germline V gives CDR1 MDHEN, CDR2 SYDVKM. CDR3 in amino acids: CASSSPIQGGENIQYF. As DNA, the CDR3 is TGTGCCAGCAGTTCACCCATACAGGGAGGGGAAAACATTCAGTACTTC.

This clonotype occurred a few times. The chain employs TRBV5-1 and TRBJ2-3; either TRBD1 or TRBD2 may fit D (6 bases each). Trimming removed 0 bases at V and 4 bases at J, with 12 bases between. The length of the CDR3 is 15 residues. CDR1 SGHRS and CDR2 YFSETQ come from the germline V gene. The DNA of the CDR3 is TGCGCCAGCAGCTTGGAAGGGGGGAATCCAGATACGCAGTATTTT. This gives the protein CASSLEGGNPDTQYF.

The rearrangement joins TRBV12-3 or TRBV12-4 to TRBJ2-1; 9 nucleotides align to TRBD2. The DNA matches TRBJ2-7 better at its end, which makes the J call doubtful. The CDR3 totals 15 residues. The CDR3 reads CASSLRLAAYNEQYF. DNA of the CDR3: TGTGCCAGCAGTTTGCGACTAGCGGCCTACAATGAGCAGTACTTC.

This sequence joins TRBV12-3 or TRBV12-4 and TRBJ2-5, with 10 bases lining up with TRBD2. The end of the DNA aligns better with TRBJ2-7, so the J call may be wrong. CDR3 length: 16 amino acids. The CDR3: CASSPRGSGGVYEQYF. As DNA, the CDR3 is TGTGCCAGCAGCCCCCGGGGAAGCGGGGGGGTATACGAGCAGTACTTC.

This clonotype was observed many times. This chain uses TRBV28 with TRBJ2-1; 9 bases are shared with TRBD1. CDR1 is MDHEN, CDR2 SYDVKM, per germline. With V trimmed by 6 bases and J by 7 bases, 10 bases remained unmatched. CDR3 size: 15 residues. The CDR3 DNA sequence: TGTGCCAGCAGGATGGACAGGGGATGGTTTAATGAGCAGTTCTTC. Translated, it gives CASRMDRGWFNEQFF.

There are many counts of this clonotype. The chain is built from TRBV10-3 and TRBJ2-7; D is perhaps TRBD2 (5 bases). The CDR3 has 11 residues. The germline V and J ends were trimmed by 11 bases and 6 bases, with 14 bases remaining between them. Per germline, CDR1 ENHRY and CDR2 SYGVKD. CDR3 protein: CALTGICEQYF. For the CDR3, the DNA is TGTGCCCTAACGGGGATCTGCGAGCAGTACTTC.

Comment on this clonotype: A much larger clonotype is one base distant, so this may be a read error. The chain recombines TRBV5-1 with TRBJ2-7; TRBD1 or TRBD2 may be the D gene (5 bases each). Looked up from germline, CDR1 is SGHRS and CDR2 is YFSETQ. The CDR3 runs 16 residues. The V end lost 2 bases, the J end lost 7 bases, and 22 bases lay between the germline ends. The CDR3 DNA sequence: TGCGCCAGCAGCTTCGGCTCGGGACCGCTCTACAATGAGCAGTACTTC. This codes for CASSFGSGPLYNEQYF.

This clonotype was seen a few times. The chain links TRBV12-3 or TRBV12-4 to TRBJ2-5, with 8 nucleotides matching TRBD1. The CDR3 has 15 residues. V trimming: 2 bases; J trimming: 2 bases; junction bases outside the gene matches: 4. The CDR3 DNA follows: TGTGCCAGCAGTTTATGGGGACAGGCACAAGAGACCCAGTACTTC. This encodes CASSLWGQAQETQYF.

V usage is TRBV9 and J usage is TRBJ2-5; D is possibly TRBD2 (6 bases). In germline, CDR1 is SGDLS, CDR2 YYNGEE. CDR3 length: 15 amino acids. V dropped 0 bases and J dropped 1 base, with 10 bases sitting between them. The CDR3 nucleotides are TGTGCCAGCAGCGTAGCCGCGGGGTCCCAAGAGACCCAGTACTTC. This translates into CASSVAAGSQETQYF.

The chain couples TRBV14 to TRBJ1-5; no definite D call. CDR1 is SGHDN, CDR2 FVKESK, per germline. This CDR3 has 15 amino acids. V was trimmed by 0 bases and J by 2 bases, leaving 8 bases between them. The CDR3 region has the DNA TGTGCCAGCAGCCAAGAAGACGGACGCAATCAGCCCCAGCATTTT. This codes for CASSQEDGRNQPQHF.

This chain joins TRBV28 and TRBJ2-7, with TRBD1 matching over 9 bases. The CDR3 covers 15 residues. The germline V gene has CDR1 MDHEN and CDR2 SYDVKM. V trimming: 10 bases; J trimming: 0 bases; junction bases outside the gene matches: 10. In nucleotides, the CDR3 is TGTGCCAACAGGACCGGGACAGGGAACTCCTACGAGCAGTACTTC. Its translation: CANRTGTGNSYEQYF.

The chain links TRBV3-1 to TRBJ2-1; D is uncertain. The germline gives CDR1 LGHDT, CDR2 YNNKEL (reference sequence). V shed 3 bases and J shed 4 bases, with 7 bases lying between them. The CDR3 runs 13 residues. The CDR3 region has the DNA TGTGCCAGCAGCCAGTTCGATTACAATGAGCAGTTCTTC. As protein: CASSQFDYNEQFF.

The chain carries TRBV20-1 and TRBJ1-2, with TRBD1 as a possible D gene (5 bases). This CDR3 has 14 residues. The V gene lost 5 bases and the J gene lost 3 bases, with 16 bases spanning the gap. Germline V lookup: CDR1 DFQATT, CDR2 SNEGSKA (reference sequence). CDR3 in amino acids: CSALEGPGDYGYTF. In DNA, the CDR3 is TGCAGTGCTCTGGAGGGGCCTGGGGACTATGGCTACACCTTC.